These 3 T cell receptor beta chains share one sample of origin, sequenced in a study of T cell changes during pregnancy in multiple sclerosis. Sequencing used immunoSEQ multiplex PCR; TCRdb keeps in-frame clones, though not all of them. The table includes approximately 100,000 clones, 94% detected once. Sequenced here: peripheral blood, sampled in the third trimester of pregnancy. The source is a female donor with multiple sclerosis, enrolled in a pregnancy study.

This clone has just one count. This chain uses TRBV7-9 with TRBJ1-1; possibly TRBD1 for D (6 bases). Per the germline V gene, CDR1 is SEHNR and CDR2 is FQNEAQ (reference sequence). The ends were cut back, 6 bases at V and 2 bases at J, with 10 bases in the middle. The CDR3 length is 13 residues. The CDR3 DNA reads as TGTGCCAGCAGATTGGACAGCAACACTGAAGCTTTCTTT. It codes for CASRLDSNTEAFF.

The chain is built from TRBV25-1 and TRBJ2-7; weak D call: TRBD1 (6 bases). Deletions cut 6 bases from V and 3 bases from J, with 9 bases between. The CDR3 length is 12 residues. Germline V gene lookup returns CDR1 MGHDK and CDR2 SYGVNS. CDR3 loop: CASRKTGYEQYF. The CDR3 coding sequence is TGTGCCAGCAGAAAGACAGGCTACGAGCAGTACTTC.

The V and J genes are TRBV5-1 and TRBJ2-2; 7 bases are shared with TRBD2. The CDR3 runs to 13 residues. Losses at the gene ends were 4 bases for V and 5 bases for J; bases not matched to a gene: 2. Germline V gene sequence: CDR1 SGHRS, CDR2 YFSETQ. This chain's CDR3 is CASSVGGTGELFF. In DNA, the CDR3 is TGCGCCAGCAGCGTGGGAGGGACCGGGGAGCTGTTTTTT. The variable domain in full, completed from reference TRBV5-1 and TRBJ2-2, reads KAGVTQTPRYLIKTRGQQVTLSCSPISGHRSVSWYQQTPGQGLQFLFEYFSETQRNKGNFPGRFSGRQFSNSRSEMNVSTLELGDSALYLCASSVGGTGELFFGEGSRLTVL.